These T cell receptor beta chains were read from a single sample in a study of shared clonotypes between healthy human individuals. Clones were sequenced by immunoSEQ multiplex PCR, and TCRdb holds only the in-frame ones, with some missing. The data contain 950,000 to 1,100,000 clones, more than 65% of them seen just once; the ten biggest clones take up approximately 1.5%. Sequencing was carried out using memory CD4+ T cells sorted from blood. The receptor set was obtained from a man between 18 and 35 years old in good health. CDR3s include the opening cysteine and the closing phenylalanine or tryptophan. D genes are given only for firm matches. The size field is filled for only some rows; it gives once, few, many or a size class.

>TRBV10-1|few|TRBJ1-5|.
TGCGCCAGCAGTGACTCCGCAGGCTGGCCCCAGCATTTT
CASSDSAGWPQHF
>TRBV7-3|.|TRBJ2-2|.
TGTGCCAGCAGCTTAAGGGAGGGGGCGCTCGGCGGGGAGCTGTTTTTT
CASSLREGALGGELFF
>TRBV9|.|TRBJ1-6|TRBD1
TGTGCCAGCAGCGCCACAGGGGGGGAGGGATCACCCCTCCACTTT
CASSATGGEGSPLHF
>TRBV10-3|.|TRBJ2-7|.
TGTGCCATCAGTGAGTCTATGAACGAGCAGTACTTC
CAISESMNEQYF
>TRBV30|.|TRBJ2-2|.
TGTGCCTGGAGTCTGACAGGCACCGGGGAGCTGTTTTTT
CAWSLTGTGELFF
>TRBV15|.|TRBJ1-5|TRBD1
TGTGCCACCAGCAGGGGACAGGATGCCCTGTGGCCCCAGCATTTT
CATSRGQDALWPQHF
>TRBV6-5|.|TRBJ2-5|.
TGTGCCAGCGCCCCTTATTCTCAAGAGACCCAGTACTTC
CASAPYSQETQYF
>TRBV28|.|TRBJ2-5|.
TGTGCCAGCAGTTTAGTCCAAGAGACCCAGTACTTC
CASSLVQETQYF
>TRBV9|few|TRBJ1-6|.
TGTGCCAGCAGCGTATCGGGGAACTCACCCCTCCACTTT
CASSVSGNSPLHF
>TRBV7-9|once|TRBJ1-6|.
TGTGCCAGCAGCTCTCAAGCGACCAATTCACCCCTCCACTTT
CASSSQATNSPLHF
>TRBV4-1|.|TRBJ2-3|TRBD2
TGCGCCAGCAGCCTTAGCGGGAGGGAGCCAGATACGCAGTATTTT
CASSLSGREPDTQYF
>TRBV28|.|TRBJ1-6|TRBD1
TGTGCCAGCAGTCCCGCACCACCGACAGGGCCACCCCTCCACTTT
CASSPAPPTGPPLHF
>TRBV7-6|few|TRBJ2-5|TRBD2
TGTGCCAGCAGCCTCCCGACTAGCGGGAGTCGGGAGACCCAGTACTTC
CASSLPTSGSRETQYF
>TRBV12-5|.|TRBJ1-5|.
TGTGCTAGTGGTTTAGGACTTACCGGCAATCAGCCCCAGCATTTT
CASGLGLTGNQPQHF
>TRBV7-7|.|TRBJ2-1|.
TGTGCTAGCAGCCGCGGGTCCACGGCTTCCTACAATGAGCAGTTCTTC
CASSRGSTASYNEQFF
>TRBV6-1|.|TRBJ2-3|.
TGTGCCAGCAGTGTCGGTCCGCGGCAGTATTTT
CASSVGPRQYF
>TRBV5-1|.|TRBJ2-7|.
TGCGCCAGCAGCTTACGGGGGGCCCCCTACGAGCAGTACTTC
CASSLRGAPYEQYF
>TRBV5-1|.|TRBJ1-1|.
TGCGCCAGCAGCCTTGATCTAGCCTGGGCGTGGAACACTGAAGCTTTCTTT
CASSLDLAWAWNTEAFF
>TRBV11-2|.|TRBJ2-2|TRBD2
TGTGCCAGCAGCCCCGGGACTAAAACCGGGGAGCTGTTTTTT
CASSPGTKTGELFF
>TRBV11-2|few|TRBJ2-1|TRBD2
TGTGCCAGCAGCTCAGGGGCGGGAGGTACCCAAATGCAGTTCTTC
CASSSGAGGTQMQFF
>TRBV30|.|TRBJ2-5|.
TGTGCCTGGAGTCCAATGGGAGAGACCCAGTACTTC
CAWSPMGETQYF
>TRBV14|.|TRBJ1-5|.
TGTGCCAGCAGCCAAGATAGCAATCAGCCCCAGCATTTT
CASSQDSNQPQHF
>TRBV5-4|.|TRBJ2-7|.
TGTGCCAGCAACCTAGACGGCTCCTACGAGCAGTACTTC
CASNLDGSYEQYF
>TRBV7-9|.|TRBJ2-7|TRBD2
TGTGCCAGCTCTGGACTAGCGGGGGGTAGCTCCTACGAGCAGTACTTC
CASSGLAGGSSYEQYF
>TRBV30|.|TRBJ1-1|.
TGTGCCTGGAGGAGCAGTGTCACTGAAGCTTTCTTT
CAWRSSVTEAFF
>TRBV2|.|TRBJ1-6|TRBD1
TGTGCCAGCAGCTACAGGGGACCCTATAATTCACCCCTCCACTTT
CASSYRGPYNSPLHF
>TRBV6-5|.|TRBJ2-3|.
TGTGCCAGCAGTCCCAGGGCCAGTACGCAGTATTTT
CASSPRASTQYF
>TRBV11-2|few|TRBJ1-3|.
TGTGCCAGCAGCTTAGGGGTCGCTGGAAACACCATATATTTT
CASSLGVAGNTIYF
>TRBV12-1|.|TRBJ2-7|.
.
CASSWGQGNCEQYF
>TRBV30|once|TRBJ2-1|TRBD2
TGTGCCTGGAGTGTACGAGGGCGGGGGGCCCACAATGAGCAGTTCTTC
CAWSVRGRGAHNEQFF
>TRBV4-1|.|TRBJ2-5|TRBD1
TGCGCCAGCAGCCAAGAAAGGGGGCCGAGGGAGACCCAGTACTTC
CASSQERGPRETQYF
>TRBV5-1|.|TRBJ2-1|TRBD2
TGCGCCAGCAGCTTGGGAGCGGGAGGGCCCTCTCGGAATGAGCAGTTCTTC
CASSLGAGGPSRNEQFF
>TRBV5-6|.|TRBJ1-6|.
TGTGCCAGCAGCCTGGCTAGGGAGAACTCCTATAATTCACCCCTCCACTTT
CASSLARENSYNSPLHF
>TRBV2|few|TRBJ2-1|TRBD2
TGTGCCAGCACCCCGGGACTAGCGGAGGGGGTTGAGCAGTTCTTC
CASTPGLAEGVEQFF
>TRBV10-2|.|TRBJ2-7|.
TGCGCCAGCACTTCGCCCTACCCTCCCCTCTCCTACGAGCAGTACTTC
CASTSPYPPLSYEQYF
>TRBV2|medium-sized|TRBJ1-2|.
TGTGCCAGCGAGGACTATGGCTACACCTTC
CASEDYGYTF
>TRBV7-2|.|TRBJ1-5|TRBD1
TGTGCCAGCAGCCCCTCCGGGACAGCGGGTCAGCCCCAGCATTTT
CASSPSGTAGQPQHF
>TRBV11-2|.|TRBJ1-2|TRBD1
TGTGCCAGCAGCTCTCTACAGGGGCGGTATGGCTACACCTTC
CASSSLQGRYGYTF
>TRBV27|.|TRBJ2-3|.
TGTGCCAGCAGTTCCACCCGGGGGACGACGCAGTATTTT
CASSSTRGTTQYF
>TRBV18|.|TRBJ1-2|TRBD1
TGTGCCAGCTCACCGGAAATTCTCACAGGGGCTTCCTATGGCTACACCTTC
CASSPEILTGASYGYTF
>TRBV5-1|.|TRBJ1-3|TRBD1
TGCGCCAGCTCCCCAGGGGACAGCTCCAACTCTGGAAACACCATATATTTT
CASSPGDSSNSGNTIYF
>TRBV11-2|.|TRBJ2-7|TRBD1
TGTGCCAGCAGTGGTTTGAGGGGACAGAAGTCCTACGAGCAGTACTTC
CASSGLRGQKSYEQYF
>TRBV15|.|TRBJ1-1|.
TGTGCCACCAGCCTACAGGGGAACACTGAAGCTTTCTTT
CATSLQGNTEAFF
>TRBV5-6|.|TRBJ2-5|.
TGTGCCAGCAGCTTGGGCAGTAGGGTGGAGGAGACCCAGTACTTC
CASSLGSRVEETQYF
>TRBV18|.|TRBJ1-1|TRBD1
TGTGCCAGTTCGGGACAGGCGGGGGCTGAAGCTTTCTTT
CASSGQAGAEAFF
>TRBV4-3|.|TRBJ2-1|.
TGCGCCAGCAGCCAAGATAGAGGGTATGAGCAGTTCTTC
CASSQDRGYEQFF
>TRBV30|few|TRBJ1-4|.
TGTGCCTGGATGAGGGGGGCGGGTGAAAAACTGTTTTTT
CAWMRGAGEKLFF
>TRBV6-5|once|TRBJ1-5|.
TGTGCCAGCAGCCAGGGCCGCAATCAGCCCCAGCATTTT
CASSQGRNQPQHF
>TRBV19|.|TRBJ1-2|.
TGTGCCAGTAGTGAGAACTATGGCTACACCTTC
CASSENYGYTF
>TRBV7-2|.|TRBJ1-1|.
TGTGCCAGCAGCCCCGGGACCTACACTGAAGCTTTCTTT
CASSPGTYTEAFF
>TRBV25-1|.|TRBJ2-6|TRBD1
TGTGCCAGCCCCGCGGACAGGGGGCCTGGGGCCAACGTCCTGACTTTC
CASPADRGPGANVLTF
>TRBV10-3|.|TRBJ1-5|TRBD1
TGTGCCATCAGCGAGGACAGGGACAATCAGCCCCAGCATTTT
CAISEDRDNQPQHF
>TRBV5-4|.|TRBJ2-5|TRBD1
TGTGCCAGCAGCTCGTACCAGGGGACAGGGGGCGAGACCCAGTACTTC
CASSSYQGTGGETQYF
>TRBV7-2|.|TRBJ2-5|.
TGTGCCAGCAGCCCTCGGCGGACGCAAGAGACCCAGTACTTC
CASSPRRTQETQYF
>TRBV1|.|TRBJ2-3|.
TGCACCAGTTGCGGGACTAGCGGGGATTCAGATACGCAGTATTTT
CTSCGTSGDSDTQYF